This paragraph covers one TCR beta chain sequence. Its antigen is still unknown. This record belongs to a study of cytomegalovirus exposure and HLA in healthy donors. Points from the study as a whole: Most sequenced TCRs were rare (though some public TCRs occurred in many donors).

PCR amplification relied on 60 Vbeta primers (plus 13 Jbeta primers). The protocol was immunoSEQ multiplex PCR, while the TCRdb copy is restricted to in-frame clones and leaves out a portion. The data hold approximately 190,000 clones, with approximately 79% observed a single time. Specimen: PBMCs. This clonotype was sampled from a man aged 35 to 55 in good health and CMV-seropositive.

CDR3: CASSESIRVAYNYGYTF. In DNA, the CDR3 is TGCGCCAGCAGTGAGTCGATACGGGTAGCATATAACTATGGCTACACCTTC. The rearrangement links TRBV10-1 to TRBJ1-2, with no clear D. Trimming shortened V by 0 bases and J by 1 base, and 15 bases separated the two germline ends. CDR1 and CDR2 (germline): WNHNN, SYGVQD (reference sequence). The CDR3 loop spans 17 amino acids.